This TCR beta chain was recorded in a study of beta chain features in type 1 diabetes. Reverse transcription of all isolated RNA meant that expressed TCRB transcripts were sequenced. Measured with immunoSEQ multiplex PCR; TCRdb has only the in-frame clones, and not every one. The profile shows a few hundred thousand clones, around 20% of them singletons. V was pared by 4 bases and J by 3 bases, with 10 bases of the junction left unmatched. This CDR3 has 15 residues. Germline V gives CDR1 SGHNT, CDR2 YYREEE (reference sequence). The chain carries TRBV5-4 and TRBJ2-7, with TRBD1 matching 7 bases. The sequenced sample consisted of naive CD4+ T cells from blood. The clonotype comes from a woman under 30 in good health. The CDR3 nucleotides are TGTGCCAGCAGCCCATCCGGGACAGACATCTACGAGCAGTACTTC. It yields the protein CASSPSGTDIYEQYF.